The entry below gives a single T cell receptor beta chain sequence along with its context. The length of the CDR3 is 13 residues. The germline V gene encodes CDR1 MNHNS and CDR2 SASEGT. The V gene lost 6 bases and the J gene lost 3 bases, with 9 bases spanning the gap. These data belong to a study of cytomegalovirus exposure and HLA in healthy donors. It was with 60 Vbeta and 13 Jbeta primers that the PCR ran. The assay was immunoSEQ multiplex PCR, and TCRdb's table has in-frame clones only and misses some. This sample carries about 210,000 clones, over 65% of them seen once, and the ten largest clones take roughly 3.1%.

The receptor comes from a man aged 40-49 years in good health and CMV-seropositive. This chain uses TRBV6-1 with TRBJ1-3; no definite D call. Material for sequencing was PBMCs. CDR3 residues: CASSPLIGNTIYF. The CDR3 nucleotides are TGTGCCAGCAGCCCTTTAATTGGAAACACCATATATTTT.